This T cell receptor (beta chain) was captured by sequencing in a study of blood T cell repertoires in COVID-19. Each participant's cohort was designated according to participant-reported clinical history. This CDR3 is built from 14 residues. Trimming removed 6 bases at V and 4 bases at J, with 15 bases between. The germline V gene has CDR1 ENHRY and CDR2 SYGVKD. Here immunoSEQ multiplex PCR was the method, and the copy in TCRdb shows in-frame clones only, minus some. The sample carries a few hundred thousand clones, just under 90% recorded once. The TCR was taken from a woman in her 50s who had been exposed to COVID-19. Specimen: PBMCs or T cells enriched from blood (not recorded which). J is TRBJ1-2 and V is TRBV10-3; D is perhaps TRBD1 (6 bases). CDR3 region: CAISGGQSFYGYTF. The DNA for the CDR3 is TGTGCCATCAGCGGAGGACAGTCTTTCTATGGCTACACCTTC.